The 30 T cell receptor beta chains below all came from one sample that was sequenced in a study of OX40 agonist ivuxolimab in advanced cancers. TCRdb keeps only in-frame clones here, not all; method: immunoSEQ multiplex PCR. The sample lists about 75,000 clones, around 87% seen once, with about 8% in the top ten. The starting material was CD4+ or CD8+ T cells sorted from blood, obtained in a trial of the OX40 agonist ivuxolimab. The receptor set was obtained from an adult with an advanced solid tumor such as melanoma, head and neck, liver or kidney cancer.

This rearrangement joins TRBV5-1 to TRBJ2-7; D may be TRBD1 or TRBD2 (5 bases each). The V gene lost 5 bases and the J gene lost 6 bases, with 21 bases spanning the gap. CDR3 length equals 15 residues. Per the germline V gene, CDR1 is SGHRS and CDR2 is YFSETQ. CDR3 region: CASRTSVGGYGEQYF. CDR3 DNA sequence: TGCGCCAGCAGAACGTCAGTTGGGGGTTACGGCGAGCAGTACTTC.

V is TRBV5-4 and J is TRBJ1-1, with D perhaps matching TRBD1 (6 bases). This CDR3 region has 16 residues. Trimming left V 0 bases short and J 0 bases short, with 12 bases between. Per germline, CDR1 SGHNT and CDR2 YYREEE (reference sequence). CDR3 protein: CASSLAPGAMNTEAFF. The DNA of the CDR3 is TGTGCCAGCAGCTTGGCCCCAGGGGCTATGAACACTGAAGCTTTCTTT.

The V gene is TRBV30, the J gene TRBJ2-1; D gene uncertain. Germline values: CDR1 GTSNPN, CDR2 SVGIG (reference sequence). The ends were cut back, 0 bases at V and 10 bases at J, with 7 bases in the middle. The CDR3 loop spans 11 amino acids. The CDR3 region has the DNA TGTGCCTGGAGTGTAGGTTGGGAGCAGTTCTTC. It encodes CAWSVGWEQFF.

The chain joins TRBV28 to TRBJ1-2, with 11 nucleotides matching TRBD1. The germline V gene encodes CDR1 MDHEN and CDR2 SYDVKM. Losses at the gene ends were 3 bases for V and 5 bases for J; bases not matched to a gene: 5. This CDR3 has 15 amino acids. The CDR3 DNA reads as TGTGCCAGCAGTTTTCCCGGACAGGGGGCATATGGCTACACCTTC. Translating gives CASSFPGQGAYGYTF.

The chain joins TRBV7-8 to TRBJ1-2; D not resolved. This CDR3 is 14 amino acids long. The germline V and J ends were trimmed by 4 bases and 3 bases, with 12 bases remaining between them. Per the germline V gene, CDR1 is SGHVS and CDR2 is FQNEAQ. CDR3 in amino acids: CASSSRAGYYGYTF. The CDR3 nucleotides are TGTGCCAGCAGCTCCCGCGCCGGATACTATGGCTACACCTTC.

The genes are TRBV19 and TRBJ1-6; D is uncertain. Germline CDR1 reads LNHDA; CDR2 reads SQIVND (reference sequence). The CDR3 is 14 amino acids. The V and J ends lost 7 bases and 1 base respectively, with 8 bases between them. CDR3 nucleotide sequence: TGTGCCAGTAAGGGAGTTTCCTATAATTCACCCCTCCACTTT. Amino acid sequence: CASKGVSYNSPLHF.

This chain uses TRBV18 with TRBJ2-1, with TRBD2 identical over 10 bases. The CDR3 is 16 residues long. The germline V gene encodes CDR1 KGHSH and CDR2 LQKENI. V lost 2 bases and J lost 8; bases outside the gene matches: 9. This chain's CDR3 is CASSPRRPSGGHEQFF. The CDR3 DNA follows: TGTGCCAGCTCACCAAGGCGGCCTAGCGGGGGACATGAGCAGTTCTTC.

The chain links TRBV10-3 to TRBJ2-3; the D gene is possibly TRBD2 (6 bases). Germline V CDR1 and CDR2: ENHRY, SYGVKD. The V and J ends lost 3 bases and 2 bases respectively, with 15 bases between them. The CDR3 extends over 16 amino acids. The CDR3 region has the DNA TGTGCCATCAGTGACGGGGCGGGGCGGAACACAGATACGCAGTATTTT. As protein: CAISDGAGRNTDTQYF.

CDR3 protein: CASSSAGGLVNEQFF. The CDR3 nucleotides read TGTGCCAGCAGTTCTGCGGGGGGCTTGGTCAATGAGCAGTTCTTC. This chain links TRBV6-5 with TRBJ2-1; 8 bases line up with TRBD2. The CDR3 is made up of 15 amino acids. Germline assignment: CDR1 MNHEY and CDR2 SVGAGI. Germline trimming cut 4 bases from V and 6 bases from J; bases unmatched to any gene: 8.

The chain links TRBV6-5 to TRBJ2-3; D possibly corresponds to TRBD1 (6 bases). The germline V and J ends were trimmed by 6 bases and 0 bases, with 10 bases remaining between them. This CDR3 is 14 amino acids long. Germline CDR1 and CDR2: MNHEY and SVGAGI. The CDR3: CASRRGQSTDTQYF. CDR3 nucleotide sequence: TGTGCCAGCAGACGTGGACAGAGCACAGATACGCAGTATTTT.

This clone was seen once. The chain is built from TRBV30 and TRBJ1-3, with D perhaps TRBD1 (6 bases). Germline V gene lookup returns CDR1 GTSNPN and CDR2 SVGIG (reference sequence). Trimming cost V 3 bases and J 2 bases, with 8 bases left between them. The CDR3 length is 13 residues. CDR3 in amino acids: CAWRQGAGNTIYF. As DNA, the CDR3 is TGTGCCTGGAGACAGGGCGCTGGAAACACCATATATTTT.

The gene calls are TRBV7-2 and TRBJ1-1; no firm D call. Germline lookup yields CDR1 SGHTA and CDR2 FQGNSA. The CDR3 spans 14 residues. V was cut by 1 base and J by 7 bases, with 13 bases left in between. The CDR3 DNA reads TGTGCCAGCAGCTTAGTCGCGGGCCGGTTTGAAGCTTTCTTT. Translating gives CASSLVAGRFEAFF. Complete variable domain (other parts from reference TRBV7-2 and TRBJ1-1): GAGVSQSPSNKVTEKGKDVELRCDPISGHTALYWYRQSLGQGLEFLIYFQGNSAPDKSGLPSDRFSAERTGGSVSTLTIQRTQQEDSAVYLCASSLVAGRFEAFFGQGTRLTVV.

This chain uses TRBV6-5 with TRBJ2-7, with 7 bases identical to TRBD1. This CDR3 has 15 amino acids. Germline V lookup: CDR1 MNHEY, CDR2 SVGAGI. The junction had 12 bases not matched to a gene; V was cut back by 4 bases and J by 6 bases. The CDR3 loop is CASSSPGQKVSEQYF. The DNA for the CDR3 is TGTGCCAGCAGTTCACCGGGACAGAAAGTGTCCGAGCAGTACTTC.

The chain carries TRBV7-9 and TRBJ1-3; D is possibly TRBD1 (6 bases). The germline V gene encodes CDR1 SEHNR and CDR2 FQNEAQ (reference sequence). The CDR3 consists of 16 residues. V was shortened by 6 bases and J by 9 bases, with 24 bases between the two germline ends. The CDR3 nucleotides read TGTGCCAGCAGTCCCGGACAGTCCACACCGGATGCCACCATATATTTT. This encodes CASSPGQSTPDATIYF.

This chain joins TRBV7-9 and TRBJ1-2, with D tentatively TRBD1 (6 bases). Germline V gene data show CDR1 as SEHNR and CDR2 as FQNEAQ (reference sequence). CDR3 size: 15 residues. Trimming removed 4 bases at V and 0 bases at J, with 12 bases between. CDR3 DNA sequence: TGTGCCAGCAGCTCCGGGACATCCGCTAACTATGGCTACACCTTC. Protein: CASSSGTSANYGYTF.

The J gene is TRBJ1-5, the V gene TRBV7-9; 7 bases map to TRBD1. The CDR3 extends over 13 amino acids. The ends lost 4 bases at V and 6 bases at J; junction bases unmatched: 3. Germline CDR1 and CDR2: SEHNR and FQNEAQ (reference sequence). The CDR3 nucleotides read TGTGCCAGCAGCTCCGACAGGGTTCAGCCCCAGCATTTT. Translation: CASSSDRVQPQHF.

As concerns this clone: One junction end does not reproduce the germline sequence, and a read error may be involved. V and J are TRBV7-3 and TRBJ2-7, with D uncertain. Germline V gene sequence: CDR1 SGHTA, CDR2 FQGTGA. The CDR3 sequence is 14 residues long. For the CDR3, the DNA is TGTGCCAGCAGCATAACGGAACAGCTGTTTGAGCAGTACTTC. It is translated as CASSITEQLFEQYF.

This clone was picked up one time. This chain joins TRBV5-5 and TRBJ1-5; 11 bases align to TRBD1. The CDR3 length is 15 residues. Germline CDR1 reads SGHKS; CDR2 reads YYEKEE (reference sequence). Germline trimming cut 4 bases from V and 6 bases from J; bases unmatched to any gene: 6. The CDR3, as DNA: TGTGCCAGCAGCACACGGACAGGGGGCGGTCAGCCCCAGCATTTT. Encoded protein: CASSTRTGGGQPQHF.

The chain employs TRBV19 and TRBJ1-5, with a possible D match to TRBD1 (6 bases). V lost 7 bases and J lost 0, with 13 bases in between. Germline CDR1 LNHDA, CDR2 SQIVND (reference sequence). The CDR3 totals 15 residues. CDR3 protein: CASTSGQTSNQPQHF. The CDR3 nucleotides read TGTGCCAGTACCTCAGGACAGACTAGCAATCAGCCCCAGCATTTT.

CDR3: CASSISSGGAPDTQYF. Here the CDR3 DNA reads TGTGCCAGTAGTATCTCTAGCGGGGGGGCGCCAGATACGCAGTATTTT. The J gene is TRBJ2-3, the V gene TRBV19; TRBD2 aligns across 12 bases. The CDR3 is 16 amino acids. V gave up 3 bases and J gave up 4 bases; unmatched junction bases: 5. Germline V CDR1 and CDR2: LNHDA, SQIVND (reference sequence).

The chain couples TRBV7-8 to TRBJ2-5; D may be TRBD2 (6 bases). The V end was cut by 4 bases, the J end by 0 bases, with 15 bases between. The CDR3 consists of 16 residues. Germline-derived CDR1 and CDR2 are SGHVS and FQNEAQ. As DNA, the CDR3 is TGTGCCAGCAGCTATGTGCTCGGGACTTACCAAGAGACCCAGTACTTC. The encoded protein is CASSYVLGTYQETQYF.

This rearrangement joins TRBV9 to TRBJ1-3; D remains ambiguous. The V gene's germline CDR1 is SGDLS and CDR2 YYNGEE. The CDR3 extends over 18 amino acids. The V end was cut by 0 bases, the J end by 2 bases, with 18 bases between. CDR3 sequence: CASSVGGLDGVTGNTIYF. Written as DNA, the CDR3 is TGTGCCAGCAGCGTAGGAGGGCTAGACGGCGTTACTGGAAACACCATATATTTT.

V and J are TRBV10-3 and TRBJ2-7; the match to TRBD2 covers 14 bases. The trim removed 4 bases at V and 3 bases at J, leaving 8 bases unmatched. This CDR3 has 17 residues. The V gene's germline CDR1 is ENHRY and CDR2 SYGVKD. CDR3 DNA: TGTGCCATCAGTGGCGGACTAGCGGGAGGACTGGTCTACGAGCAGTACTTC. Translating it yields CAISGGLAGGLVYEQYF.

This rearrangement joins TRBV15 to TRBJ1-1; D perhaps matches TRBD1 (5 bases). The CDR3 has 15 residues. Germline V gene data show CDR1 as LNHNV and CDR2 as YYDKDF (reference sequence). V lost 4 bases to trimming and J lost 1 base, with 13 bases between them. CDR3 amino acids: CATSTPTDWNTEAFF. DNA for the CDR3: TGTGCCACCAGCACACCGACAGACTGGAACACTGAAGCTTTCTTT.

This rearrangement joins TRBV7-2 to TRBJ1-1; maybe TRBD1 (6 bases). The CDR3 runs to 13 residues. Looked up from germline, CDR1 is SGHTA and CDR2 is FQGNSA. The V end lost 4 bases, the J end lost 6 bases, and 12 bases lay between the germline ends. CDR3 DNA: TGTGCCAGCAGCTACGACGGGGGCGCTGAAGCTTTCTTT. Translation: CASSYDGGAEAFF.

This clone was observed once. The V call is TRBV2, the J call TRBJ1-1; 8 nucleotides line up with TRBD1. J was trimmed by 1 base and V by 5 bases; bases with no gene match: 6. The CDR3 sequence is 15 residues long. The germline gives CDR1 SNHLY, CDR2 FYNNEI. CDR3 DNA: TGTGCCAGCAGTAGACCTGGACAGGGGAACACTGAAGCTTTCTTT. It encodes CASSRPGQGNTEAFF.

The CDR3 DNA reads TGTGCCACCAGCTCTTCCGGGACAGGGGTACATACGCAGTATTTT. It encodes CATSSSGTGVHTQYF. The chain links TRBV15 to TRBJ2-3; 10 bases are shared with TRBD1. CDR3 size: 15 residues. J was trimmed by 7 bases and V by 5 bases; bases with no gene match: 9. Germline V lookup: CDR1 LNHNV, CDR2 YYDKDF (reference sequence).

This sequence joins TRBV6-5 and TRBJ2-5; D remains ambiguous. V was cut by 4 bases and J by 2 bases, with 2 bases left in between. CDR3 length: 11 amino acids. CDR1 is MNHEY, CDR2 SVGAGI, per germline. The CDR3 loop reads CASSWQETQYF. CDR3 coding DNA: TGTGCCAGCAGTTGGCAAGAGACCCAGTACTTC.

The chain combines TRBV7-9 with TRBJ1-2; 7 bases fit TRBD1. The V segment lost 5 bases and the J segment 2 bases; nucleotides outside the gene matches: 5. The CDR3 is 14 amino acids. Per the germline V gene, CDR1 is SEHNR and CDR2 is FQNEAQ (reference sequence). The CDR3 reads CASSRGQANYGYTF. The CDR3 DNA reads as TGTGCCAGCAGCCGCGGACAGGCAAACTATGGCTACACCTTC.

DNA of the CDR3: TGTGCCAGCAGTTGGCCGTCAGGAGAGACCCAGTACTTC. It is translated as CASSWPSGETQYF. This chain connects TRBV7-3 to TRBJ2-5; D is ambiguous. The germline V gene encodes CDR1 SGHTA and CDR2 FQGTGA. This CDR3 has 13 residues. The V gene lost 6 bases and the J gene lost 4 bases, with 12 bases spanning the gap.